This record looks at one TCR beta chain sequence and its context. The data are from a study of blood T cell repertoires in COVID-19. Study context: The origin of the acute and convalescent COVID-19 samples was the United States, Italy and Spain. From T cells, B-cell-depleted T cells, or PBMCs came the material, which was cDNA or gDNA.

This CDR3 comprises 14 residues. V dropped 3 bases and J dropped 3; count of bases not matched to a gene: 5. Germline V gives CDR1 MDHEN, CDR2 SYDVKM. As handled by the study authors: Using reference gene primer amplification, nucleated cell counts were estimated. Only in-frame clones appear in the TCRdb table, and some are missing; sequencing was by immunoSEQ multiplex PCR. V and J calls plus clone size are reproduced from that table; the DNA served to infer D and trimming. Counted here are 160,000 or so clones, around 76% occurring once; the ten biggest clones make up almost 8.5%. Sequences were obtained from peripheral blood. This sequence originates from a woman aged 70-85 years with acute or convalescent COVID-19. The V and J genes are TRBV28 and TRBJ2-7; 7 bases line up with TRBD2. Here the CDR3 DNA reads TGTGCCAGCAGTTTGTGGCGGGAGTTCTACGAGCAGTACTTC. This gives the protein CASSLWREFYEQYF.